The 23 T cell receptor beta chains given below trace back to one sample, sequenced in a study of shared clonotypes between healthy human individuals. Libraries were prepared by immunoSEQ multiplex PCR; TCRdb keeps only in-frame clonotypes and omits some of them. This table has approximately 640,000 clones, 90% appearing once. The sequenced material came from memory CD8+ T cells from PBMCs. Specified subset: CD45RO+ cells pooled with CCR7-negative TemRA cells. These receptor sequences come from a man aged 18 to 29 in good health. Some clones in this sample may be carry-over from other donors' samples.

This chain uses TRBV6-6 with TRBJ2-7, with 7 bases lining up with TRBD1. V trimming: 2 bases; J trimming: 2 bases; junction bases outside the gene matches: 0. CDR1 MNHNY and CDR2 SVGAGI come from the germline V gene (reference sequence). The CDR3 runs 13 residues. CDR3 sequence reads: CASSYQGAYEQYF. As DNA, the CDR3 is TGTGCCAGCAGTTACCAGGGGGCCTACGAGCAGTACTTC.

The chain couples TRBV9 to TRBJ1-5; perhaps TRBD1 as D (6 bases). The germline CDR1 and CDR2 sequences are SGDLS and YYNGEE. CDR3 length: 16 residues. V was clipped by 2 bases and J by 7 bases, with 19 bases between them. The CDR3 is CASSVFTGSWMQPQHF. The CDR3 region has the DNA TGTGCCAGCAGCGTGTTTACAGGGTCTTGGATGCAGCCCCAGCATTTT.

The V gene is TRBV19, the J gene TRBJ1-1; D is unclear. Per germline, CDR1 LNHDA and CDR2 SQIVND (reference sequence). This CDR3 spans 15 amino acids. Trimming took 3 bases from V and 0 from J, leaving 11 bases between them. The CDR3 loop reads CASSMYGLMNTEAFF. For the CDR3, the DNA is TGTGCCAGTAGTATGTACGGACTAATGAACACTGAAGCTTTCTTT.

J is TRBJ1-5 and V is TRBV5-8; no clear D gene. CDR3 length: 16 residues. CDR1 and CDR2 from the germline V gene are SGHTS and YDEGEE. Trimming took 0 bases from V and 0 from J, leaving 10 bases between them. Here the CDR3 reads CASSLGRLYSNQPQHF. The CDR3 DNA follows: TGTGCCAGCAGCTTGGGGCGGCTATATAGCAATCAGCCCCAGCATTTT.

The chain employs TRBV20-1 and TRBJ2-7; no firm D call. Trimming cost V 5 bases and J 6 bases, with 11 bases left between them. The CDR3 extends over 11 amino acids. Germline values: CDR1 DFQATT, CDR2 SNEGSKA (reference sequence). The DNA for the CDR3 is TGCAGTGCTTCGATCCTCCTCGAGCAGTACTTC. Encoded protein: CSASILLEQYF.

This clone was counted ten times or more. The chain uses TRBV9 and TRBJ2-5; D unresolved. From germline, CDR1 is SGDLS and CDR2 YYNGEE. The CDR3 totals 13 residues. V dropped 2 bases and J dropped 5 bases, with 10 bases sitting between them. The CDR3 is CASSVVLGETQYF. The CDR3 nucleotides are TGTGCCAGCAGCGTGGTTTTGGGGGAGACCCAGTACTTC.

This chain links TRBV5-1 with TRBJ2-7; D unclear. Trimming removed 2 bases from V and 4 bases from J, with 16 bases in between. CDR1 SGHRS and CDR2 YFSETQ come from the germline V gene. The CDR3 has 15 residues. CDR3 bases: TGCGCCAGCAGCTTATATCCGGACGGATCTTACGAGCAGTACTTC. Translation gives CASSLYPDGSYEQYF.

The gene calls are TRBV19 and TRBJ2-1; perhaps TRBD2 as D (6 bases). Germline V CDR1 and CDR2: LNHDA, SQIVND (reference sequence). The length of the CDR3 is 15 residues. V was clipped by 7 bases and J by 9 bases, with 22 bases between them. CDR3 in amino acids: CASNAQGGGWTEQFF. CDR3 nucleotides: TGTGCCAGTAACGCACAAGGTGGGGGGTGGACTGAGCAGTTCTTC.

The rearrangement joins TRBV5-1 to TRBJ1-1; unclear D gene. V was shortened by 5 bases and J by 0 bases, with 5 bases between the two germline ends. Germline values: CDR1 SGHRS, CDR2 YFSETQ. The CDR3 is 12 residues long. The CDR3 loop is CASSGMNTEAFF. CDR3 nucleotides: TGCGCCAGCAGTGGCATGAACACTGAAGCTTTCTTT.

Concerning this clone itself: The sample contains more than one DNA sequence encoding this CDR3. The chain links TRBV5-6 to TRBJ1-5, with TRBD1 identical over 7 bases. Germline trimming cut 2 bases from V and 3 bases from J; bases unmatched to any gene: 2. Germline CDR1 reads SGHDT; CDR2 reads YYEEEE. This CDR3 region has 14 residues. CDR3 sequence reads: CASSLGTVNQPQHF. CDR3 bases: TGTGCCAGCAGCTTAGGGACAGTCAATCAGCCCCAGCATTTT.

V gene TRBV27 combines with J gene TRBJ2-2; 9 bases agree with TRBD2. CDR1 MNHEY and CDR2 SMNVEV come from the germline V gene (reference sequence). The CDR3 spans 14 residues. Germline trimming cut 6 bases from V and 3 bases from J; bases unmatched to any gene: 2. The CDR3 DNA reads TGTGCCAGCAGAGCGGGAGGTTACACCGGGGAGCTGTTTTTT. Protein: CASRAGGYTGELFF.

The CDR3: CASSPLLGRSYSYEQYF. The CDR3 nucleotides are TGTGCCAGCAGCCCCCTCTTAGGGCGGTCATACTCCTACGAGCAGTACTTC. The V gene is TRBV28, the J gene TRBJ2-7; D is unclear. The CDR3 has 17 amino acids. Germline loops: CDR1 MDHEN, CDR2 SYDVKM. Trimming cost V 6 bases and J 0 bases, with 21 bases left between them.

V usage is TRBV27 and J usage is TRBJ2-7, with D possibly TRBD2 on 6 matching bases. Germline assignment: CDR1 MNHEY and CDR2 SMNVEV (reference sequence). The CDR3 extends over 13 amino acids. V was cut by 6 bases and J by 4 bases, with 13 bases left in between. The CDR3 DNA is TGTGCCAGCAGCGCGGGGACCCGGTACGAGCAGTACTTC. Translated: CASSAGTRYEQYF.

With regard to this clone: Additional DNA sequences in this sample encode the identical CDR3. This rearrangement joins TRBV14 to TRBJ2-4; no clear D gene. The CDR3 has 15 amino acids. Trimming removed 0 bases at V and 0 bases at J, with 6 bases between. Germline V lookup: CDR1 SGHDN, CDR2 FVKESK. The CDR3 region has the DNA TGTGCCAGCAGCCAAGATAGGCTAGCCAAAAACATTCAGTACTTC. Translating it yields CASSQDRLAKNIQYF.

CDR3 region: CASSPVGDQAGASSYNEQFF. The CDR3 DNA is TGTGCCAGCAGCCCAGTGGGAGATCAAGCGGGAGCAAGCTCCTACAATGAGCAGTTCTTC. The rearrangement uses TRBV13 and TRBJ2-1, with 8 bases matching TRBD2. V was clipped by 5 bases and J by 0 bases; unmatched bases: 18. From germline, CDR1 is PRHDT and CDR2 FYEKMQ (reference sequence). The CDR3 spans 20 residues.

This chain uses TRBV19 with TRBJ1-5; D may be TRBD1 (6 bases). The CDR3 covers 16 residues. Per germline, CDR1 LNHDA and CDR2 SQIVND (reference sequence). V was clipped by 4 bases and J by 5 bases, with 18 bases between them. The CDR3 nucleotides are TGTGCCAGTAGTACCTGGGACACCCCAGGGGATCAGCCCCAGCATTTT. Translation: CASSTWDTPGDQPQHF. The full variable domain, its missing parts supplied by reference TRBV19 and TRBJ1-5, is DGGITQSPKYLFRKEGQNVTLSCEQNLNHDAMYWYRQDPGQGLRLIYYSQIVNDFQKGDIAEGYSVSREKKESFPLTVTSAQKNPTAFYLCASSTWDTPGDQPQHFGDGTRLSIL.

The sample holds a few counts of this clone. The rearrangement links TRBV20-1 to TRBJ1-1; 10 nucleotides line up with TRBD1. Germline V gene data show CDR1 as DFQATT and CDR2 as SNEGSKA (reference sequence). Germline trimming cut 5 bases from V and 10 bases from J; bases unmatched to any gene: 4. The CDR3 totals 11 residues. CDR3 DNA: TGCAGTGCTGGGGACAGGGGAGGAGCTTTCTTT. As protein: CSAGDRGGAFF.

The V gene is TRBV6-5, the J gene TRBJ1-6; perhaps TRBD1 as D (6 bases). Germline V gene data show CDR1 as MNHEY and CDR2 as SVGAGI. Between the trimmed V and J ends, which lost 5 bases and 7 bases, there was a span of 15 bases. The CDR3 spans 15 residues. The DNA for the CDR3 is TGTGCCAGCAGTGTCGGCAGGGGCGGCAATTCACCCCTCCACTTT. This encodes CASSVGRGGNSPLHF.

V is TRBV4-1 and J is TRBJ2-1, with 11 nucleotides matching TRBD1. CDR1 and CDR2 from the germline V gene are MGHRA and YSYEKL. V shed 0 bases, J shed 7 bases, and the junction held 5 bases outside the gene matches. The CDR3 covers 16 residues. The CDR3 bases are TGCGCCAGCAGCCAAGACGGGACAGGGGGTATAAATGAGCAGTTCTTC. Amino acid sequence: CASSQDGTGGINEQFF.

The chain uses TRBV7-9 and TRBJ2-7; perhaps TRBD1 as D (5 bases). Trimming shortened V by 3 bases and J by 5 bases, and 11 bases separated the two germline ends. The CDR3 totals 13 residues. Germline CDR1 and CDR2: SEHNR and FQNEAQ (reference sequence). The CDR3 DNA reads TGTGCCAGCAGCTTTGCCAGGGTAAACGAGCAGTACTTC. Residues: CASSFARVNEQYF. The full variable domain, rest sourced from reference TRBV7-9 and TRBJ2-7, is DTGVSQNPRHKITKRGQNVTFRCDPISEHNRLYWYRQTLGQGPEFLTYFQNEAQLEKSRLLSDRFSAERPKGSFSTLEIQRTEQGDSAMYLCASSFARVNEQYFGPGTRLTVT.

This chain joins TRBV29-1 and TRBJ2-5; maybe TRBD2 (5 bases). The CDR3 spans 14 residues. V lost 6 bases and J 0 bases, leaving 14 bases between the germline ends. Germline CDR1 is SQVTM and CDR2 is ANQGSEA. The CDR3 spells CSVDLSVDQETQYF. For the CDR3, the DNA is TGCAGCGTGGACTTATCAGTAGACCAAGAGACCCAGTACTTC.

The chain employs TRBV27 and TRBJ2-3, with D uncertain. This CDR3 spans 14 amino acids. With 2 bases removed from V and 3 bases from J, the gap between germline ends came to 9 bases. Germline V gene data show CDR1 as MNHEY and CDR2 as SMNVEV (reference sequence). The DNA of the CDR3 is TGTGCCAGCAGTTTACTGGCTCTTACAGATACGCAGTATTTT. Its translation is CASSLLALTDTQYF.

The chain employs TRBV4-1 and TRBJ2-7; the match to TRBD2 covers 14 bases. With V trimmed by 3 bases and J by 2 bases, 3 bases remained unmatched. The CDR3 sequence is 16 residues long. Germline V CDR1 and CDR2: MGHRA, YSYEKL. For the CDR3, the DNA is TGCGCCAGCAGCCACCGACTAGCGGGAGGGGCCTACGAGCAGTACTTC. Encoded protein: CASSHRLAGGAYEQYF.